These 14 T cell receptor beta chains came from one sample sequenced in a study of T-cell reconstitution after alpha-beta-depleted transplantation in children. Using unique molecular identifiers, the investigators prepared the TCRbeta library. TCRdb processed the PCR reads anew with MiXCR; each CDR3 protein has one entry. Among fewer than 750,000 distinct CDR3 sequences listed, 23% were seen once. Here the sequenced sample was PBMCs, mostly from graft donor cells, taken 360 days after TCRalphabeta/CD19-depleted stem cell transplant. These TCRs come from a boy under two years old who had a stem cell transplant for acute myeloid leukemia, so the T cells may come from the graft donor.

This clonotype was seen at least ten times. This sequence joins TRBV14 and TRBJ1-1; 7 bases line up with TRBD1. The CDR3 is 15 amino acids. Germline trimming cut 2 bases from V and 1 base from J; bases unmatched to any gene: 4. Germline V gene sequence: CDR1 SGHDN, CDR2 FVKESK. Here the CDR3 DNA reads TGTGCCAGCAGCCAACTGACAGGGACGAACACTGAAGCTTTCTTT. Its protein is CASSQLTGTNTEAFF.

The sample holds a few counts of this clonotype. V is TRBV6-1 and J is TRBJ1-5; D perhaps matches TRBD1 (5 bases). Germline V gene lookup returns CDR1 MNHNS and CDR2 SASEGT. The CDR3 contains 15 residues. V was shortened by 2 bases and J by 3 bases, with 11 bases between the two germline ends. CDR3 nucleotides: TGTGCCAGCAGTGAATGGGGGAGCGTCAATCAGCCCCAGCATTTT. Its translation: CASSEWGSVNQPQHF.

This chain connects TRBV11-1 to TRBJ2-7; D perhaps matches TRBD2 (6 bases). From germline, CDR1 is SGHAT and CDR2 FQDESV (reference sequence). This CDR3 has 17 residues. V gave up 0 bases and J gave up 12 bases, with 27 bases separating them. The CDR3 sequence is CASSLAASFGTQISRYF. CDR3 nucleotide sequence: TGTGCCAGCAGCTTAGCAGCTAGTTTCGGGACTCAGATTTCGCGGTACTTC. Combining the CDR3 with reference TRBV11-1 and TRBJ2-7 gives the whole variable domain EAEVAQSPRYKITEKSQAVAFWCDPISGHATLYWYRQILGQGPELLVQFQDESVVDDSQLPKDRFSAERLKGVDSTLKIQPAELGDSAMYLCASSLAASFGTQISRYFGPGTRLTVT.

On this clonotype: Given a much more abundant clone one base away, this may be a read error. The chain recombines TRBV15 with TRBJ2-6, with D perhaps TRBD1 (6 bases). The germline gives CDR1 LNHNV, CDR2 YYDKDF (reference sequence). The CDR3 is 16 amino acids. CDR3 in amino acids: CATSRRYPDRLNALTF. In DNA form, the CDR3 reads TGTGCCACCAGCAGAAGATATCCCGACAGGCTGAACGCCCTGACTTTC.

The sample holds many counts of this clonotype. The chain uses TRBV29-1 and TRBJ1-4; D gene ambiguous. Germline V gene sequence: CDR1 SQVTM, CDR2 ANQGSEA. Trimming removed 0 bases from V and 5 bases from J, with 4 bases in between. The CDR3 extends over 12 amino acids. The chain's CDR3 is CSVEERNEKLFF. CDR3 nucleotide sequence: TGCAGCGTTGAAGAACGAAATGAAAAACTGTTTTTT.

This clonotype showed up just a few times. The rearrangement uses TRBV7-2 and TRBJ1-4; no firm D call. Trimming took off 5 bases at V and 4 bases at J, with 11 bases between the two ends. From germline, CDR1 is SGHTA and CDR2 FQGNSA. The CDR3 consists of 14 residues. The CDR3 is CASSARAFNEKLFF. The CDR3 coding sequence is TGTGCCAGCAGCGCCCGGGCCTTTAATGAAAAACTGTTTTTT.

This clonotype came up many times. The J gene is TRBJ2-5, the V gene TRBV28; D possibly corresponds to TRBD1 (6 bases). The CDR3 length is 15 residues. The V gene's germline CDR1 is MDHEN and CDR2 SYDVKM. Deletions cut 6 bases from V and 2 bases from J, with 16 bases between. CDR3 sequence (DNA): TGTGCCAGCAGCCGACGCCGACAGGATCAAGAGACCCAGTACTTC. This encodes CASSRRRQDQETQYF.

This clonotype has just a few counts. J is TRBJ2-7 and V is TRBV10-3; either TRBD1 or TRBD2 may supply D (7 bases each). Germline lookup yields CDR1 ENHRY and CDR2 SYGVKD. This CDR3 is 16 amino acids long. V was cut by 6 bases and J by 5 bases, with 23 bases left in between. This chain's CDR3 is CAISTTQTGRGHEQYF. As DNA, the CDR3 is TGTGCCATCAGCACCACCCAGACAGGGAGGGGCCACGAGCAGTACTTC.

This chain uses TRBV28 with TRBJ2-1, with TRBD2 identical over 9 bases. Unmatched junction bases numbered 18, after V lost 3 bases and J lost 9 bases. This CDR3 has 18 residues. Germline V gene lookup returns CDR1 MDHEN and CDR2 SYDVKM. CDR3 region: CASSFDSNLAGREGEQFF. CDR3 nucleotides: TGTGCCAGCAGTTTCGACTCGAACCTAGCGGGGAGGGAGGGTGAGCAGTTCTTC. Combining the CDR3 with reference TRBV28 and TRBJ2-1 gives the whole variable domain DVKVTQSSRYLVKRTGEKVFLECVQDMDHENMFWYRQDPGLGLRLIYFSYDVKMKEKGDIPEGYSVSREKKERFSLILESASTNQTSMYLCASSFDSNLAGREGEQFFGPGTRLTVL.

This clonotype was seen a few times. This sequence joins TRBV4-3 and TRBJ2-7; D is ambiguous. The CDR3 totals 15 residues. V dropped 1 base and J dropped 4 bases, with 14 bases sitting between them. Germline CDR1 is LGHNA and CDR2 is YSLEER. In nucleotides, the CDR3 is TGCGCCAGCAGCCAAGGTGGCCTGGCGAATTACGAGCAGTACTTC. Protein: CASSQGGLANYEQYF.

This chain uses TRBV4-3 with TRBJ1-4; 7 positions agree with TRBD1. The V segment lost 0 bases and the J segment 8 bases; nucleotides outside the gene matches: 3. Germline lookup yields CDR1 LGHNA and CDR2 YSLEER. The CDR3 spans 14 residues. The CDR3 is CASSQEEQGEKLFF. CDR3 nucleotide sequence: TGCGCCAGCAGCCAAGAGGAACAGGGGGAAAAACTGTTTTTT.

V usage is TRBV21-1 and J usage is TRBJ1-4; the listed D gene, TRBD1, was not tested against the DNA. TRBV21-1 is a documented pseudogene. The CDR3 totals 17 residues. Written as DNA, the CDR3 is TGTGCCAGCAGCAACACGAGGACAGGGCAGAATAATGAAAAACTGTTTTTT. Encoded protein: CASSNTRTGQNNEKLFF.

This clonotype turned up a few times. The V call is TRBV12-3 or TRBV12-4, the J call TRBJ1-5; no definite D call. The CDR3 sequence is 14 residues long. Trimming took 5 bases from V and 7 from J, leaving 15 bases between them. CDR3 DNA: TGTGCCAGCAGTCCCCATGGGGTAGGGCAGCCCCAGCATTTT. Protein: CASSPHGVGQPQHF.

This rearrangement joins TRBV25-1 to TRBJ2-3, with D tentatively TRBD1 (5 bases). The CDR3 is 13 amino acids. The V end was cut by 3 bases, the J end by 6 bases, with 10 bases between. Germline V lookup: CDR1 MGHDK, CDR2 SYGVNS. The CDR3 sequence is CASSDGARDTQYF. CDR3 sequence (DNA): TGTGCCAGCAGTGATGGGGCCCGCGATACGCAGTATTTT. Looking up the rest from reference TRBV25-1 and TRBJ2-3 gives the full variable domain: EADIYQTPRYLVIGTGKKITLECSQTMGHDKMYWYQQDPGMELHLIHYSYGVNSTEKGDLSSESTVSRIRTEHFPLTLESARPSHTSQYLCASSDGARDTQYFGPGTRLTVL.